This T cell receptor beta chain was retrieved from a study of Ad26.COV2.S vaccination and SARS-CoV-2 variants. Study in general: Administration of Ad26.COV2.S was intramuscular, either once or twice 56 days apart.

The assay was immunoSEQ multiplex PCR, and TCRdb's table has in-frame clones only and misses some. Found here are about 350,000 clones, 88% of them singletons; the top ten hold 6.4%. J lost 6 bases, V lost 4 bases, and 12 bases had no gene match. Looked up from germline, CDR1 is SGHTA and CDR2 is FQGNSA. The CDR3 has 17 residues. Specified treatment: approximately 18 received Ad26.COV2.S at low or high dose, single or two shots; 5 received placebo; per-sample allocation not given. Sampling was done on day 63 after the first vaccine or placebo injection. This sequence joins TRBV7-2 and TRBJ2-7, with 13 bases aligning to TRBD2. This TCR derives from a person aged 18-65 years who received the Ad26.COV2.S COVID-19 vaccine or a placebo. Specimen: peripheral blood, collected in a trial of Ad26.COV2.S vaccine versus placebo. Here the CDR3 DNA reads TGTGCCAGCAGCTCTAGGGGGGGACTAGCGGGGCCCTCCGAGCAGTACTTC. Its translation: CASSSRGGLAGPSEQYF.